The 10 T cell receptor beta chains below were found in one sample sequenced in a study of T cells after posttransplantation cyclophosphamide. Treatment was busulfan-fludarabine conditioning, a marrow graft, and cyclophosphamide on days +3 and +4. Sequencing used immunoSEQ multiplex PCR; TCRdb keeps in-frame clones, though not all of them. The repertoire includes approximately 39,000 clones, 78% of them detected once, and roughly 8.1% sits in the top ten. Sample: CD4+ T cells sorted from blood, taken 1903 days after a stem cell transplant with posttransplant cyclophosphamide. The origin of the receptors is a female patient aged 40 to 55 who received an allogeneic stem cell transplant from a related donor, was CMV-positive, and had no GVHD. The T cells may come from the graft donor.

In this sample, this clone turned up a few times. The CDR3 loop is CASRRGAGEKLFF. The CDR3 DNA sequence: TGTGCCAGCAGGCGGGGGGCGGGGGAAAAACTGTTTTTT. The rearrangement joins TRBV6-5 to TRBJ1-4; TRBD1 might be the D (6 bases). The germline gives CDR1 MNHEY, CDR2 SVGAGI. Trimming shortened V by 6 bases and J by 8 bases, and 13 bases separated the two germline ends. CDR3 size: 13 residues.

The chain is built from TRBV7-3 and TRBJ2-2, with 8 bases identical to TRBD1. V lost 4 bases and J lost 4; bases outside the gene matches: 2. This CDR3 region has 14 residues. From germline, CDR1 is SGHTA and CDR2 FQGTGA. The CDR3 region is CASSSTGGTGELFF. CDR3 in DNA: TGTGCCAGCAGCTCAACAGGGGGCACCGGGGAGCTGTTTTTT.

The rearrangement joins TRBV29-1 to TRBJ1-1; the D gene is possibly TRBD1 (6 bases). V dropped 7 bases and J dropped 3 bases, with 12 bases sitting between them. This CDR3 has 12 amino acids. CDR1 and CDR2 from the germline V gene are SQVTM and ANQGSEA. The CDR3 loop reads CSGRSGDTEAFF. CDR3 nucleotides: TGCAGCGGCCGCTCAGGGGACACTGAAGCTTTCTTT. The full variable domain, completed using reference TRBV29-1 and TRBJ1-1, is SAVISQKPSRDICQRGTSLTIQCQVDSQVTMMFWYRQQPGQSLTLIATANQGSEATYESGFVIDKFPISRPNLTFSTLTVSNMSPEDSSIYLCSGRSGDTEAFFGQGTRLTVV.

The CDR3 DNA reads TGTGCCAGCAGTCCGGGACAGGGGAAAAATCAGCCCCAGCATTTT. Its translation: CASSPGQGKNQPQHF. The chain carries TRBV7-3 and TRBJ1-5; 10 nucleotides match TRBD1. With 6 bases clipped from V and 4 bases from J, the junction kept 6 bases outside the gene matches. CDR3 size: 15 residues. Looked up from germline, CDR1 is SGHTA and CDR2 is FQGTGA.

The count of this clone is one. The V gene is TRBV4-1, the J gene TRBJ2-3; TRBD2 aligns across 13 bases. Germline values: CDR1 MGHRA, CDR2 YSYEKL. The CDR3 totals 16 residues. V trimming: 5 bases; J trimming: 2 bases; junction bases outside the gene matches: 4. The CDR3 DNA follows: TGCGCCAGCAGCACCGGACTAGCGGGGGCCACAGATACGCAGTATTTT. This translates into CASSTGLAGATDTQYF.

J is TRBJ2-7 and V is TRBV23-1; 9 bases agree with TRBD1. TRBV23-1 is an ORF, with its function uncertain. The J segment lost 2 bases and the V segment lost 4 bases, leaving 9 bases of the junction unmatched. CDR3 length: 16 residues. CDR3 sequence reads: CASSPDWGQGPYEQYF. CDR3 nucleotide sequence: TGCGCCAGCAGTCCCGATTGGGGACAGGGTCCCTACGAGCAGTACTTC.

This rearrangement joins TRBV12-5 to TRBJ2-3; TRBD2 aligns across 8 bases. Germline CDR1 is LGHNT and CDR2 is FRNRAP. Trimming cost V 4 bases and J 0 bases; bases outside gene matches: 18. The CDR3 extends over 20 amino acids. CDR3 nucleotide sequence: TGTGCTAGTGGTTGGTTTACCCACTCGGGGGGGAGGGGTAGCACAGATACGCAGTATTTT. It yields the protein CASGWFTHSGGRGSTDTQYF.

The rearrangement uses TRBV18 and TRBJ1-2, with TRBD1 as a possible D gene (5 bases). CDR1 KGHSH and CDR2 LQKENI come from the germline V gene. V lost 3 bases and J 9 bases, leaving 20 bases between the germline ends. The CDR3 is made up of 15 amino acids. Written as DNA, the CDR3 is TGTGCCAGCTCACCCCCCGGGGGTGTGGGACGGAGCTACACCTTC. This translates into CASSPPGGVGRSYTF.

V is TRBV5-1 and J is TRBJ1-4, with D possibly matching TRBD1 (6 bases). The germline V and J ends were trimmed by 3 bases and 8 bases, with 14 bases remaining between them. CDR1 is SGHRS, CDR2 YFSETQ, per germline. The CDR3 spans 14 residues. The CDR3 reads CASSSGQIGEKLFF. The CDR3 DNA sequence: TGCGCCAGCAGCTCGGGACAAATCGGCGAAAAACTGTTTTTT.

There are a few counts of this clone. Germline is not matched at one junction end, which may reflect a read error. This chain connects TRBV15 to TRBJ2-7, with D possibly being TRBD1 (5 bases). The CDR3 is 13 residues long. The germline V gene encodes CDR1 LNHNV and CDR2 YYDKDF (reference sequence). The CDR3 spells CATSRQTRYEQYF. CDR3 sequence (DNA): TGTGCCACTAGCAGACAGACAAGATACGAGCAGTACTTC. Drawing the rest from reference TRBV15 and TRBJ2-7, the complete variable domain is DAMVIQNPRYQVTQFGKPVTLSCSQTLNHNVMYWYQQKSSQAPKLLFHYYDKDFNNEADTPDNFQSRRPNTSFCFLDIRSPGLGDTAMYLCATSRQTRYEQYFGPGTRLTVT.